This T cell receptor (beta chain) was recovered during a study of blood T cells in healthy people across ages. It was with a sample-barcoded 5' primer and a J-beta primer mix that a second PCR of roughly 7 to 12 cycles was run. TCRdb fed the 5' RACE reads into MiXCR, producing one record per CDR3 protein. The profile covers about 1,500,000 distinct CDR3 sequences, with roughly 27% appearing a single time and roughly 8% taken by the ten largest. Concerning this clonotype: Antigen: not known.

The germline CDR1 and CDR2 sequences are SGHKS and YYEKEE (reference sequence). J lost 6 bases, V lost 1 base, and 8 bases had no gene match. CDR3 size: 15 residues. Per sample, at least 5 micrograms of total RNA were extracted. Study observations and caveats: Greater diversity and more naive CD4+ cells were seen in long-lived donors than in aged donors. The unsorted PBMCs prevented any conclusive comparison of naive versus antigen-experienced cells.

The source is a woman aged 25 to 45 in good health. Specimen: blood. This rearrangement joins TRBV5-5 to TRBJ2-3; 7 nucleotides line up with TRBD1. This CDR3 reads CASSLYGQAGDTQYF. CDR3 DNA: TGTGCCAGCAGCTTGTACGGACAGGCAGGGGATACGCAGTATTTT. The full variable domain, with the rest looked up from reference TRBV5-5 and TRBJ2-3, is DAGVTQSPTHLIKTRGQQVTLRCSPISGHKSVSWYQQVLGQGPQFIFQYYEKEERGRGNFPDRFSARQFPNYSSELNVNALLLGDSALYLCASSLYGQAGDTQYFGPGTRLTVL.